The 25 T cell receptor beta chains in this list originate from one sample, sequenced in a study of cytomegalovirus exposure and HLA in healthy donors. Use of 60 Vbeta and 13 Jbeta primers characterized the PCR. The table came from immunoSEQ multiplex PCR; TCRdb's copy has only in-frame clones and leaves some out. The sample holds fewer than 200,000 clones, approximately 81% seen once. What was sequenced was PBMCs. All receptors derive from a man younger than 30 in good health and CMV-seropositive.

The chain uses TRBV6-1 and TRBJ2-3; the match to TRBD2 covers 7 bases. Trimming removed 4 bases from V and 3 bases from J; junction bases left unmatched: 7. Germline lookup yields CDR1 MNHNS and CDR2 SASEGT. This CDR3 region has 15 residues. The CDR3: CASSAQRGSTDTQYF. CDR3 bases: TGTGCCAGCAGTGCTCAGCGGGGCTCGACAGATACGCAGTATTTT.

This clone was observed a few times. This sequence joins TRBV6-5 and TRBJ1-2; the match to TRBD1 covers 10 bases. Trimming took 6 bases from V and 7 from J; bases not matched to a gene: 5. Germline CDR1 reads MNHEY; CDR2 reads SVGAGI. The CDR3 covers 13 residues. DNA for the CDR3: TGTGCCAGCAGCCCGGACAGGGGGGCTGGCTACACCTTC. This gives the protein CASSPDRGAGYTF.

This clone appeared a single time. The chain employs TRBV4-1 and TRBJ2-7; 7 bases align to TRBD1. CDR1 and CDR2 from the germline V gene are MGHRA and YSYEKL. After removal of 0 bases from V and 4 bases from J, the junction contained 0 bases not matched to a gene. The CDR3 has 13 amino acids. In DNA form, the CDR3 reads TGCGCCAGCAGCCAAGACAGGGGGTACGAGCAGTACTTC. Translating it yields CASSQDRGYEQYF.

The chain couples TRBV18 to TRBJ2-2, with D possibly TRBD1 on 6 matching bases. The CDR3 has 14 amino acids. Trimming removed 3 bases from V and 1 base from J, with 6 bases in between. CDR1 and CDR2 (germline): KGHSH, LQKENI. As DNA, the CDR3 is TGTGCCAGCTCACCGGACAGGAACACCGGGGAGCTGTTTTTT. It translates to CASSPDRNTGELFF.

The V gene is TRBV27, the J gene TRBJ1-2, with D possibly being TRBD1 (6 bases). CDR1 and CDR2 (germline): MNHEY, SMNVEV (reference sequence). This CDR3 comprises 15 residues. V was clipped by 2 bases and J by 0 bases, with 10 bases between them. CDR3 DNA sequence: TGTGCCAGCAGTTTAACCGGGACAACTAACTATGGCTACACCTTC. Translated, it gives CASSLTGTTNYGYTF.

The rearrangement links TRBV7-2 to TRBJ1-2; unclear D gene. From germline, CDR1 is SGHTA and CDR2 FQGNSA. V dropped 5 bases and J dropped 1 base, with 11 bases sitting between them. The CDR3 has 14 amino acids. The CDR3 here is CASSLDFGNYGYTF. In DNA, the CDR3 is TGTGCCAGCAGCCTGGACTTCGGTAACTATGGCTACACCTTC.

V gene TRBV5-6 combines with J gene TRBJ2-7; D is perhaps TRBD2 (6 bases). Germline lookup yields CDR1 SGHDT and CDR2 YYEEEE. The CDR3 extends over 16 amino acids. The V end was cut by 2 bases, the J end by 2 bases, with 17 bases between. CDR3 in amino acids: CASSLDTGLTTYEQYF. Here the CDR3 DNA reads TGTGCCAGCAGCTTAGACACGGGACTCACTACCTACGAGCAGTACTTC.

This chain uses TRBV11-1 with TRBJ1-2; D is uncertain. CDR1 is SGHAT and CDR2 is FQDESV in the germline V gene (reference sequence). V lost 5 bases and J 8 bases, leaving 18 bases between the germline ends. The length of the CDR3 is 14 residues. The CDR3 sequence: CASSPGRGNGGYTF. The CDR3 nucleotides read TGTGCCAGCAGCCCGGGTCGGGGTAACGGAGGCTACACCTTC. Combining the CDR3 with reference TRBV11-1 and TRBJ1-2 gives the whole variable domain EAEVAQSPRYKITEKSQAVAFWCDPISGHATLYWYRQILGQGPELLVQFQDESVVDDSQLPKDRFSAERLKGVDSTLKIQPAELGDSAMYLCASSPGRGNGGYTFGSGTRLTVV.

The V gene is TRBV5-8, the J gene TRBJ1-2, with 7 bases that match TRBD1. Germline CDR1 is SGHTS and CDR2 is YDEGEE. V lost 0 bases to trimming and J lost 2 bases; unmatched junction nucleotides: 4. The CDR3 extends over 15 amino acids. The CDR3: CASSLAVTGNYGYTF. As DNA, the CDR3 is TGTGCCAGCAGCTTGGCAGTGACAGGGAACTATGGCTACACCTTC. Full variable domain (missing parts from reference TRBV5-8 and TRBJ1-2): EAGVTQSPTHLIKTRGQQATLRCSPISGHTSVYWYQQALGLGLQFLLWYDEGEERNRGNFPPRFSGRQFPNYSSELNVNALELEDSALYLCASSLAVTGNYGYTFGSGTRLTVV.

This clone has just a few counts. This chain connects TRBV6-1 to TRBJ2-7; 12 bases align to TRBD1. The ends lost 7 bases at V and 6 bases at J; junction bases unmatched: 7. The CDR3 contains 14 residues. From germline, CDR1 is MNHNS and CDR2 SASEGT. CDR3 sequence (DNA): TGTGCCAGCATATCTGGGACAGGGGGCGGCGAGCAGTACTTC. Translation: CASISGTGGGEQYF.

This chain uses TRBV10-3 with TRBJ2-5; tentative D call: TRBD1 (6 bases). Trimming shortened V by 4 bases and J by 3 bases, and 9 bases separated the two germline ends. The CDR3 length is 13 residues. Germline-derived CDR1 and CDR2 are ENHRY and SYGVKD. CDR3 residues: CAISGTEKETQYF. The CDR3 DNA is TGTGCCATCAGTGGGACAGAGAAAGAGACCCAGTACTTC.

This chain uses TRBV19 with TRBJ1-6; 9 positions agree with TRBD1. Germline lookup yields CDR1 LNHDA and CDR2 SQIVND (reference sequence). After removal of 4 bases from V and 10 bases from J, the junction contained 5 bases not matched to a gene. This CDR3 spans 14 amino acids. The CDR3 nucleotides are TGTGCCAGTAGTAGGACAGGGGTCGGATCACCCCTCCACTTT. This codes for CASSRTGVGSPLHF.

The genes are TRBV5-1 and TRBJ1-1, with 10 bases that match TRBD1. The V and J ends lost 0 bases and 1 base, in that order; junction bases with no gene match: 3. The CDR3 is made up of 16 amino acids. Germline V gene data show CDR1 as SGHRS and CDR2 as YFSETQ. The CDR3 sequence is CASSLAGDRGNTEAFF. CDR3 nucleotide sequence: TGCGCCAGCAGCTTGGCCGGGGACAGGGGGAACACTGAAGCTTTCTTT.

The chain uses TRBV2 and TRBJ2-1, with 10 bases aligning to TRBD2. The CDR3 loop spans 15 amino acids. Germline values: CDR1 SNHLY, CDR2 FYNNEI. V lost 2 bases, J lost 8 bases, and 6 bases stayed unmatched. This CDR3 reads CASSETSGGAHEQFF. Written as DNA, the CDR3 is TGTGCCAGCAGTGAAACCAGCGGGGGGGCCCATGAGCAGTTCTTC.

This chain joins TRBV7-7 and TRBJ2-7, with a tentative D call TRBD1 (6 bases). Germline values: CDR1 SSHAT, CDR2 FNYEAQ (reference sequence). Trimming pared 4 bases from V and 0 bases from J, leaving 10 bases between. The CDR3 has 14 residues. The DNA of the CDR3 is TGTGCCAGCAGCTCAGGACAGTCCTCCTACGAGCAGTACTTC. As protein: CASSSGQSSYEQYF.

This clone was observed once. V is TRBV5-4 and J is TRBJ2-2, with 9 positions matching TRBD1. Losses at the gene ends were 4 bases for V and 1 base for J; bases not matched to a gene: 11. The CDR3 covers 18 residues. The germline gives CDR1 SGHNT, CDR2 YYREEE (reference sequence). CDR3 in DNA: TGTGCCAGCAGCGCTGGGACAGGGTGGGAGTTGAACACCGGGGAGCTGTTTTTT. It translates to CASSAGTGWELNTGELFF.

The chain employs TRBV4-3 and TRBJ1-6, with D tentatively TRBD1 (5 bases). Germline-derived CDR1 and CDR2 are LGHNA and YSLEER. Deletions cut 3 bases from V and 9 bases from J, with 15 bases between. The CDR3 spans 15 residues. CDR3: CASSQEQEGISPLHF. The CDR3 region has the DNA TGCGCCAGCAGCCAGGAACAGGAGGGGATTTCACCCCTCCACTTT.

The CDR3 loop reads CASSPGLAFSYEQYF. In DNA, the CDR3 is TGCGCCAGCAGCCCCGGACTAGCTTTCTCCTACGAGCAGTACTTC. The chain joins TRBV5-1 to TRBJ2-7; 8 bases align to TRBD2. The CDR3 is 15 residues long. Trimming removed 4 bases from V and 0 bases from J; junction bases left unmatched: 6. Germline V lookup: CDR1 SGHRS, CDR2 YFSETQ.

This clone was seen more than once but under ten times. The chain links TRBV6-5 to TRBJ1-2; 9 bases match TRBD1. This CDR3 spans 13 amino acids. The V and J ends lost 5 bases and 5 bases, in that order; junction bases with no gene match: 3. Per the germline V gene, CDR1 is MNHEY and CDR2 is SVGAGI. This chain's CDR3 is CASSPTGGYGYTF. The CDR3 DNA is TGTGCCAGCAGTCCGACAGGGGGGTATGGCTACACCTTC.

This chain links TRBV7-2 with TRBJ2-7; TRBD1 matches 7 bases. V lost 5 bases and J lost 0; bases outside the gene matches: 4. There are 14 residues in the CDR3. Germline loops: CDR1 SGHTA, CDR2 FQGNSA. For the CDR3, the DNA is TGTGCCAGCAGCCTAACAGGGGTCTCCTACGAGCAGTACTTC. It translates to CASSLTGVSYEQYF.

The rearrangement links TRBV6-5 to TRBJ1-2, with a possible D match to TRBD1 (6 bases). The V gene lost 3 bases and the J gene lost 6 bases, with 20 bases spanning the gap. The germline V gene encodes CDR1 MNHEY and CDR2 SVGAGI. The CDR3 length is 16 residues. CDR3 in DNA: TGTGCCAGCAGTTATGGGGGGGCTGGGGTTCGAGATGGCTACACCTTC. This codes for CASSYGGAGVRDGYTF.

This rearrangement joins TRBV5-6 to TRBJ1-4; 9 nucleotides match TRBD1. Germline V gene sequence: CDR1 SGHDT, CDR2 YYEEEE. CDR3 length: 14 amino acids. V lost 5 bases to trimming and J lost 8 bases; unmatched junction nucleotides: 7. Written as DNA, the CDR3 is TGTGCCAGCAGTAACAGGGGGCTATTAGAAAAACTGTTTTTT. It codes for CASSNRGLLEKLFF. Full variable domain (remainder filled in from reference TRBV5-6 and TRBJ1-4): DAGVTQSPTHLIKTRGQQVTLRCSPKSGHDTVSWYQQALGQGPQFIFQYYEEEERQRGNFPDRFSGHQFPNYSSELNVNALLLGDSALYLCASSNRGLLEKLFFGSGTQLSVL.

The rearrangement joins TRBV7-8 to TRBJ1-5; perhaps TRBD1 as D (6 bases). V lost 5 bases to trimming and J lost 0 bases, with 11 bases between them. The V gene's germline CDR1 is SGHVS and CDR2 FQNEAQ. The CDR3 is 15 amino acids. CDR3 DNA: TGTGCCAGCAGCAGGGACATTCATAGCAATCAGCCCCAGCATTTT. Encoded protein: CASSRDIHSNQPQHF.

A single count supports this clone. The chain couples TRBV5-4 to TRBJ1-1; 8 bases agree with TRBD1. Germline values: CDR1 SGHNT, CDR2 YYREEE (reference sequence). The CDR3 is 15 residues long. J gave up 11 bases and V 3 bases, and 15 bases lay outside the gene matches. The CDR3 protein is CASSSPLLTGAGAFF. CDR3 DNA sequence: TGTGCCAGCAGCTCGCCCCTTTTGACAGGGGCTGGGGCTTTCTTT.

This sequence joins TRBV14 and TRBJ2-5; D may be TRBD1 (5 bases). Germline-derived CDR1 and CDR2 are SGHDN and FVKESK. This CDR3 region has 15 residues. V lost 4 bases and J 4 bases, leaving 16 bases between the germline ends. The CDR3 bases are TGTGCCAGCAGCCGGGATACAGGTCTGGGAGAGACCCAGTACTTC. This sequence encodes CASSRDTGLGETQYF.